This TCR beta chain is from a study of PD-1 blockade in classical Hodgkin lymphoma. The CDR3 runs to 16 residues. CDR1 and CDR2 from the germline V gene are MGHRA and YSYEKL. V trimming: 1 base; J trimming: 6 bases; junction bases outside the gene matches: 6. The assay was immunoSEQ multiplex PCR, and TCRdb's table has in-frame clones only and misses some. The sample records about 150,000 clones, around 73% being singletons. Each patient experienced a relapse that followed autologous stem cell transplantation, and brentuximab vedotin exposure varied. Best overall response was complete response, partial response or progressive disease in these relapsed/refractory classical Hodgkin lymphoma patients. A remark on this clone: Its cognate antigen is unknown.

Study-level findings and limits: At C4D1, TCR diversity had climbed significantly for CD4+ cells, though not for CD8+ cells. Nothing has yet pinned down what causes the repertoire differences, possibly disease activity or prior therapy. Newly diagnosed and completely responding patients shared comparable baseline diversity.

The material was peripheral blood mononuclear cells (PBMCs), obtained before the second cycle of nivolumab. The sequence was obtained from a human donor with classical Hodgkin lymphoma. This chain connects TRBV4-1 to TRBJ1-5; TRBD1 agrees at 10 bases. The CDR3 bases are TGCGCCAGCAGCCAAGTCGGGACAGGGGTAGGTCAGCCCCAGCATTTT. Protein: CASSQVGTGVGQPQHF.